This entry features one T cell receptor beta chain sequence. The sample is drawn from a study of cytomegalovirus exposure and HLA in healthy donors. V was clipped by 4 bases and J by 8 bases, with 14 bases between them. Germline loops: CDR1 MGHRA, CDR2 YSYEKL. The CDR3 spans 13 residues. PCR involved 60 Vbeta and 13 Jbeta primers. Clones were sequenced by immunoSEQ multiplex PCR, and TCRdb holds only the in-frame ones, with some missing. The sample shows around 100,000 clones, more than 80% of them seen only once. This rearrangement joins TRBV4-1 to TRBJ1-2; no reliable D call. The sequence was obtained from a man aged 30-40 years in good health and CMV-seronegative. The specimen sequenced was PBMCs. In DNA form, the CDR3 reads TGCGCCAGCAGCCGAGGAGTAACTGGAGGCTACACCTTC. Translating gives CASSRGVTGGYTF.